The clone carrying this T cell receptor beta chain was observed at least ten times. Its antigen remains unidentified. The sample comes from a study of blood T cells in healthy people across ages. Study-level results: CMV infection status of these donors was not known.

The CDR3 runs 14 residues. The germline gives CDR1 SQVTM, CDR2 ANQGSEA. The V gene lost 1 base and the J gene lost 5 bases, with 14 bases spanning the gap. Primers used in a second PCR of about 7 to 12 cycles were a sample-barcoded 5' primer and a J-beta primer mix. Sequencing of every sample gave 3 million or more CDR3-containing paired-end reads. Each CDR3 protein gets one entry after TCRdb re-called the 5' RACE reads with MiXCR. The data show about 620,000 distinct CDR3 sequences, 20% to 25% seen once. This TCR was sampled from a man between 65 and 85 years old in good health. The specimen sequenced was blood. The rearrangement links TRBV29-1 to TRBJ1-1; D is ambiguous. The CDR3 sequence: CSVEAPGSRTEAFF. CDR3 coding DNA: TGCAGCGTTGAAGCCCCCGGATCAAGGACTGAAGCTTTCTTT. Variable domain in full (rest from reference TRBV29-1 and TRBJ1-1): SAVISQKPSRDICQRGTSLTIQCQVDSQVTMMFWYRQQPGQSLTLIATANQGSEATYESGFVIDKFPISRPNLTFSTLTVSNMSPEDSSIYLCSVEAPGSRTEAFFGQGTRLTVV.